The 7 T cell receptor beta chains given below trace back to one sample, sequenced in a study of blood T cells in healthy people across ages. Then a second PCR, running roughly 7 to 11 cycles, was carried out with a sample-barcoded 5' primer and a J-beta primer mix. TCRdb used MiXCR to reprocess the 5' RACE reads, holding one entry per CDR3 protein. The profile covers about 1,400,000 distinct CDR3 sequences, with 40% to 50% appearing a single time and approximately 7.9% taken by the ten largest. The source material was blood. The source is a woman between 18 and 29 years old in good health.

This rearrangement joins TRBV28 to TRBJ1-5; no clear D. CDR3 size: 13 residues. CDR1 is MDHEN and CDR2 is SYDVKM in the germline V gene. The V gene lost 7 bases and the J gene lost 1 base, with 8 bases spanning the gap. The CDR3 protein is CASTPGSNQPQHF. CDR3 DNA sequence: TGTGCCAGCACCCCAGGAAGCAATCAGCCCCAGCATTTT.

The chain joins TRBV21-1 to TRBJ1-5; TRBD1 is the table's D call and was not checked against the DNA. TRBV21-1 is flagged as a pseudogene. This CDR3 region has 18 residues. CDR3 region: CASSNRSGSFSSNQPQHF. The CDR3 DNA reads TGTGCCAGCAGCAACCGCTCAGGGTCATTCTCGAGCAATCAGCCCCAGCATTTT.

In this sample, this clonotype turned up a few times. The genes are TRBV3-1 and TRBJ2-1; a weak D match, TRBD2 (6 bases). V was pared by 1 base and J by 6 bases, with 13 bases between. The CDR3 is 15 amino acids. CDR1 and CDR2 (germline): LGHDT, YNNKEL (reference sequence). The CDR3 is CASSQGTTSLNEQFF. The DNA of the CDR3 is TGTGCCAGCAGCCAAGGGACTACCTCCCTCAATGAGCAGTTCTTC.

V gene TRBV7-2 combines with J gene TRBJ2-7; D unclear. Trimming removed 8 bases at V and 5 bases at J, with 22 bases between. The germline V gene has CDR1 SGHTA and CDR2 FQGNSA. The CDR3 covers 15 residues. CDR3 sequence reads: CASLVVGEPKNEQYF. In DNA form, the CDR3 reads TGTGCCAGCTTAGTCGTAGGTGAACCTAAGAACGAGCAGTACTTC.

The chain employs TRBV5-6 and TRBJ1-2, with TRBD1 as a possible D gene (6 bases). The CDR3 extends over 14 amino acids. The germline CDR1 and CDR2 sequences are SGHDT and YYEEEE. Deletions cut 4 bases from V and 4 bases from J, with 14 bases between. The DNA of the CDR3 is TGTGCCAGCAGCGGGGGCGGGAGCCTCTATGGCTACACCTTC. Residues: CASSGGGSLYGYTF.

The chain employs TRBV12-3 or TRBV12-4 and TRBJ1-4, with D possibly being TRBD1 (6 bases). This CDR3 contains 14 residues. V was cut by 3 bases and J by 8 bases, with 13 bases left in between. The CDR3: CASSFGGQVEKLFF. The DNA of the CDR3 is TGTGCCAGCAGTTTTGGGGGGCAGGTCGAAAAACTGTTTTTT.

For the CDR3, the DNA is TGCAGCGTTGGGGCTAGCGGGAGCCCAGATACGCAGTATTTT. Amino acid sequence: CSVGASGSPDTQYF. V and J are TRBV29-1 and TRBJ2-3; 10 bases map to TRBD2. J was trimmed by 4 bases and V by 4 bases; bases with no gene match: 5. The germline V gene has CDR1 SQVTM and CDR2 ANQGSEA. The CDR3 is made up of 14 amino acids.